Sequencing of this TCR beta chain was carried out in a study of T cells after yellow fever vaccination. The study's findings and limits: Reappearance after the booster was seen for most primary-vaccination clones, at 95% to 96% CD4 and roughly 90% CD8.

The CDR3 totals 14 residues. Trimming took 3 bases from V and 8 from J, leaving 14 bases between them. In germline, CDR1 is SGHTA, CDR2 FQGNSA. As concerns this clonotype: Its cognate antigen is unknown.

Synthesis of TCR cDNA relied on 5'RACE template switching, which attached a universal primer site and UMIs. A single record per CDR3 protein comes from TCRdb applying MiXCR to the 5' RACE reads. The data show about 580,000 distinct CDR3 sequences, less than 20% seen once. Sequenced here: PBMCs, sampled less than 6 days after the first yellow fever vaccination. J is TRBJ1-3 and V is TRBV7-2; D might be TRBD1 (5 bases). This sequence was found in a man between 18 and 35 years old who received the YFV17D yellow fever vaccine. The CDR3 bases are TGTGCCAGCAGCTTCAGTGGGACCTCGGACACCATATATTTT. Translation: CASSFSGTSDTIYF.